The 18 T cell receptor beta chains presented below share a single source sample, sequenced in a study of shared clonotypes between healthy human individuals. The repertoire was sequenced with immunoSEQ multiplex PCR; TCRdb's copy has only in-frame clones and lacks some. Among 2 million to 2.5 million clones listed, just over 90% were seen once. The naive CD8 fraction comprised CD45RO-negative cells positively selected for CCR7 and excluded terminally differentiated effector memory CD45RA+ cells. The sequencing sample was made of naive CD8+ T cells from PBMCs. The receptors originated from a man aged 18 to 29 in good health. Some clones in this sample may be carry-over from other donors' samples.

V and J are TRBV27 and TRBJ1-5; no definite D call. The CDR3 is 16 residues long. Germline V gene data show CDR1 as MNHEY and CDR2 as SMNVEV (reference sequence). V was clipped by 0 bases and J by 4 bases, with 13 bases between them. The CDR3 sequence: CASSLSLPGRNQPQHF. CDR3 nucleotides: TGTGCCAGCAGTTTATCCCTACCCGGGCGAAATCAGCCCCAGCATTTT.

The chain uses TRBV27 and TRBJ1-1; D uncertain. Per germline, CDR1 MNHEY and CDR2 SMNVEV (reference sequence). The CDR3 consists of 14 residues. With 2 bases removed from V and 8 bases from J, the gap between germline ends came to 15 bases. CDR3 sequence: CASSLRAKVGEAFF. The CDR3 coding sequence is TGTGCCAGCAGTTTAAGGGCCAAGGTTGGCGAAGCTTTCTTT.

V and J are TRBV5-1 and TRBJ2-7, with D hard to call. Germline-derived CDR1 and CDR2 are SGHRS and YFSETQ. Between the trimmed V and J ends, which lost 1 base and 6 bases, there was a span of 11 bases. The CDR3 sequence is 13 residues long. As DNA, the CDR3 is TGCGCCAGCAGCTTGAGGACCCCAGTCGAGCAGTACTTC. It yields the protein CASSLRTPVEQYF.

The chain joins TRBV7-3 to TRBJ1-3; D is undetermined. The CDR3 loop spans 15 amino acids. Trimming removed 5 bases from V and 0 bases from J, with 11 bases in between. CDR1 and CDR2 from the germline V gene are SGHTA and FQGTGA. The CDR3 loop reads CASSADGSSGNTIYF. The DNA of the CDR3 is TGTGCCAGCAGCGCCGACGGTAGCTCTGGAAACACCATATATTTT.

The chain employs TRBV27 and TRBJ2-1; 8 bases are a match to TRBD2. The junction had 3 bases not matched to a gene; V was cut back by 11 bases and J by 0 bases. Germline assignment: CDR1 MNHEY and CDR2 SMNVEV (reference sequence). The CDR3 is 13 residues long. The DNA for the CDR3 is TGTGCCTGCGGGGGGAGCTCCTACAATGAGCAGTTCTTC. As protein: CACGGSSYNEQFF.

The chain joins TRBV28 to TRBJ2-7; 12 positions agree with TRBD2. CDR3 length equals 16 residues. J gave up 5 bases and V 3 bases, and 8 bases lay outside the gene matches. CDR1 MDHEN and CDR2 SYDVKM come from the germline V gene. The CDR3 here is CASSLFPSGRDHEQYF. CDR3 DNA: TGTGCCAGCAGTTTGTTCCCTAGCGGGAGGGACCACGAGCAGTACTTC.

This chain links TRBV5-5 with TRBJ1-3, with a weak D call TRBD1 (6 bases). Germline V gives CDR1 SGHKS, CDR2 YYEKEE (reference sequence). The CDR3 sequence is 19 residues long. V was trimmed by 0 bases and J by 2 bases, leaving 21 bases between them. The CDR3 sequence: CASSLAWRTVRVAGNTIYF. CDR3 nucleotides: TGTGCCAGCAGCTTGGCCTGGAGGACAGTGAGGGTAGCTGGAAACACCATATATTTT.

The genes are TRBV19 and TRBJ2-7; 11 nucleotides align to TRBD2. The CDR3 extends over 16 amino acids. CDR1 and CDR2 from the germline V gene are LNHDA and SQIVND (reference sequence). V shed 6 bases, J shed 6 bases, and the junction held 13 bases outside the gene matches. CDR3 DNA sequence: TGTGCCAGTAGCACCACCCATAGCGGGAGGGCCGCCGAGCAGTACTTC. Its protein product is CASSTTHSGRAAEQYF.

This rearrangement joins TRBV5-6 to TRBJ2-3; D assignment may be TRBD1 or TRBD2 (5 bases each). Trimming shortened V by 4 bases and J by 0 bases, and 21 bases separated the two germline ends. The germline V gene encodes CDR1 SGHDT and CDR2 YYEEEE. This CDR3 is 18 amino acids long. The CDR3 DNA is TGTGCCAGCAGCCCCCAAGTGGGGACCCTATCTAGCACAGATACGCAGTATTTT. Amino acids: CASSPQVGTLSSTDTQYF.

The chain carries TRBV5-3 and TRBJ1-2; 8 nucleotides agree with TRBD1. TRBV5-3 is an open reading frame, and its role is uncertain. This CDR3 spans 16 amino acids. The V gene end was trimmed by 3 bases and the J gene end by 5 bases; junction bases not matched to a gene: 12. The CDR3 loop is CARSSSGDRSKYGYTF. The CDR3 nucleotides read TGTGCCAGAAGCTCCTCAGGGGACAGGAGTAAATATGGCTACACCTTC.

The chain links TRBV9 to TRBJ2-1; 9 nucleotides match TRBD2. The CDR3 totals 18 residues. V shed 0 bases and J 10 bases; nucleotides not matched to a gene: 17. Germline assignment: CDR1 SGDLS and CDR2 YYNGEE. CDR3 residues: CASSVEATASGNPREQFF. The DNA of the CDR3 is TGTGCCAGCAGCGTAGAGGCTACGGCTAGCGGGAATCCGAGGGAGCAGTTCTTC.

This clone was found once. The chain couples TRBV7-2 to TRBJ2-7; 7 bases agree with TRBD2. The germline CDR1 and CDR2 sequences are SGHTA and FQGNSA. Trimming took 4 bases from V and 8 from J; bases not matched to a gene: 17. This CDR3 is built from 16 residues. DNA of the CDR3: TGTGCCAGCAGCTACGGCCGGGACTACCTCCAGGCGCAGCAGTACTTC. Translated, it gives CASSYGRDYLQAQQYF.

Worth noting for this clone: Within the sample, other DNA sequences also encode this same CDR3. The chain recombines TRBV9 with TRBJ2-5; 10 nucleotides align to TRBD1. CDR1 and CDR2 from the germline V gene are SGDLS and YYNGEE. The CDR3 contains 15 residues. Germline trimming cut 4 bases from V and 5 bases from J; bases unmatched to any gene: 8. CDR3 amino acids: CASSLRQGARETQYF. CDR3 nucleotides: TGTGCCAGCAGCCTCCGACAGGGGGCGCGGGAGACCCAGTACTTC.

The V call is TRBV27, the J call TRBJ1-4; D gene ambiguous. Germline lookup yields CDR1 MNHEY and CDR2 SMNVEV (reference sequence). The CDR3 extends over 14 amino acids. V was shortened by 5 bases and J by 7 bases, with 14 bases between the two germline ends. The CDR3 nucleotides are TGTGCCAGCAGTCCCCGTGGCTGGGGTGAAAAACTGTTTTTT. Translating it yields CASSPRGWGEKLFF.

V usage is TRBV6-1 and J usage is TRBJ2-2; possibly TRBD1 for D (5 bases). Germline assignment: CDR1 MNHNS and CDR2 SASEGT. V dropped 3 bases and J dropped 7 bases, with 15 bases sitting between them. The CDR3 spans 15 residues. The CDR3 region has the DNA TGTGCCAGCAGTGATCGACAGATGAGTTACGGGGAGCTGTTTTTT. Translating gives CASSDRQMSYGELFF.

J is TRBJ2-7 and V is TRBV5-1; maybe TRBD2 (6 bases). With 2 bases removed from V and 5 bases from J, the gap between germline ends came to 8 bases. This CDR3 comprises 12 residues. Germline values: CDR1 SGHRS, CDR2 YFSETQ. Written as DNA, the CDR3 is TGCGCCAGCAGCTTTGGAGGGGACGAGCAGTACTTC. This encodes CASSFGGDEQYF.

In DNA form, the CDR3 reads TGTGCCAGCTCCCCCTGGGCCAGCGAAGGGAATGAGCAGTTCTTC. Translation: CASSPWASEGNEQFF. The chain carries TRBV27 and TRBJ2-1, with no clear D. The CDR3 has 15 residues. Germline CDR1 is MNHEY and CDR2 is SMNVEV (reference sequence). Trimming removed 8 bases from V and 7 bases from J, with 21 bases in between.

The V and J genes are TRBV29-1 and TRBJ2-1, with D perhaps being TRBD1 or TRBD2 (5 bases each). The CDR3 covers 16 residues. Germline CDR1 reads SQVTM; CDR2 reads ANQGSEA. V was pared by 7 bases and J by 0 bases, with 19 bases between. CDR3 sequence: CSGHQASRGSYNEQFF. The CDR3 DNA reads TGCAGCGGCCATCAGGCCTCGAGGGGCTCCTACAATGAGCAGTTCTTC.